This T cell receptor beta chain was obtained from a study of T-cell reconstitution after alpha-beta-depleted transplantation in children. TCRbeta library preparation incorporated unique molecular identifiers. Via MiXCR, TCRdb re-called the PCR reads, giving one row per CDR3 protein. The sample yields about 90,000 distinct CDR3 sequences, 15% to 18% seen once. Turning to this clonotype: The antigen is undetermined. The junction does not match germline at one end; this may be a read error.

Study-wide points: Newly produced T cells mostly accounted for T-cell counts and diversity one year post-transplant. It was surviving recipient T cells and thymic progenitors that gave some patients high TCRbeta diversity at day 60. The origin of alpha-beta T cells about two months after transplant was reportedly several hundred expanded graft clones.

The receptor was derived from a male patient aged 2-15 years who had a stem cell transplant for acute lymphoblastic leukemia, so the T cells may come from the graft donor. The sequences come from PBMCs, mostly from graft donor cells, collected 180 days after TCRalphabeta/CD19-depleted stem cell transplant.

The CDR3 sequence: CASSPMTGTYNEQFF. The DNA of the CDR3 is TGTGCTAGCAGCCCAATGACAGGAACCTACAATGAGCAGTTCTTC. The V call is TRBV7-7, the J call TRBJ2-1; a possible D gene is TRBD1 (6 bases). In germline, CDR1 is SSHAT, CDR2 FNYEAQ (reference sequence). This CDR3 has 15 residues.